Shown below are 5 T cell receptor beta chains from a single sample sequenced in a study of human T cells and chemical hapten exposure. One entry per CDR3 protein, called by TCRdb with MiXCR from the RACE reads. Among tens of thousands of distinct CDR3 sequences, over 9.5% were seen once, and the ten largest hold about 5.9%. Stated time point: pre-sensitization, week 0. Treatment given: therapeutic diphenylcyclopropenone sensitization with weekly scalp DPC. This sample comprised whole blood, obtained in connection with sensitization to the hapten diphenylcyclopropenone (DPC). The receptors originated from a man between 25 and 39 years old with alopecia areata. Some clones in this sample may be carry-over from other donors' samples.

The rearrangement links TRBV6-1 to TRBJ2-5, with TRBD1 matching over 7 bases. From germline, CDR1 is MNHNS and CDR2 SASEGT. CDR3 length: 12 amino acids. Unmatched junction bases numbered 7, after V lost 10 bases and J lost 5 bases. The CDR3 DNA reads as TGTGCCACCACAGGGGTCGGGGAGACCCAGTACTTC. It is translated as CATTGVGETQYF.

This clonotype was observed at least ten times. The V gene is TRBV11-2, the J gene TRBJ2-2, with D uncertain. The CDR3 runs 12 residues. Germline-derived CDR1 and CDR2 are SGHAT and FQNNGV. Trimming took 5 bases from V and 5 from J, leaving 6 bases between them. Here the CDR3 DNA reads TGTGCCAGCAGCCGGAGAACCGGGGAGCTGTTTTTT. The encoded protein is CASSRRTGELFF. The whole variable domain, filled in from reference TRBV11-2 and TRBJ2-2, reads EAGVAQSPRYKIIEKRQSVAFWCNPISGHATLYWYQQILGQGPKLLIQFQNNGVVDDSQLPKDRFSAERLKGVDSTLKIQPAKLEDSAVYLCASSRRTGELFFGEGSRLTVL.

This clonotype was seen repeatedly, ten times or more. The gene calls are TRBV4-2 and TRBJ2-4; D uncertain. Per germline, CDR1 LGHNA and CDR2 YNFKEQ. V lost 0 bases to trimming and J lost 0 bases, with 12 bases between them. This CDR3 has 17 residues. The CDR3 DNA reads as TGTGCCAGCAGCCAAGATAATGGGGATCTAGCCAAAAACATTCAGTACTTC. This sequence encodes CASSQDNGDLAKNIQYF.

The chain links TRBV7-2 to TRBJ2-1; D gene unclear. Germline-derived CDR1 and CDR2 are SGHTA and FQGNSA. Trimming took 2 bases from V and 0 from J, leaving 11 bases between them. CDR3 size: 16 residues. CDR3 protein: CASSLREGYSYNEQFF. CDR3 bases: TGTGCCAGCAGCTTAAGGGAAGGATACTCCTACAATGAGCAGTTCTTC.

This clonotype was seen at least ten times. V and J are TRBV9 and TRBJ1-1, with 10 bases matching TRBD1. The CDR3 consists of 13 residues. V shed 2 bases and J 6 bases; nucleotides not matched to a gene: 1. Germline V gene data show CDR1 as SGDLS and CDR2 as YYNGEE. CDR3 sequence (DNA): TGTGCCAGCAGCGTTGGACAGGGGGCTGAAGCTTTCTTT. Translated, it gives CASSVGQGAEAFF. The full variable domain, in which reference TRBV9 and TRBJ1-1 provide the parts outside the CDR3, is DSGVTQTPKHLITATGQRVTLRCSPRSGDLSVYWYQQSLDQGLQFLIQYYNGEERAKGNILERFSAQQFPDLHSELNLSSLELGDSALYFCASSVGQGAEAFFGQGTRLTVV.